The 18 T cell receptor beta chains below come from one sample, sequenced in a study of tumor-infiltrating lymphocytes in primary liver carcinoma. Total RNA (around 510 ng) served as template for TCR beta cDNA synthesis primed by a constant-region primer. Generation of the TCR beta libraries relied on three nested multiplex PCR rounds using slightly modified ARM-PCR. PCR rounds one and two used TRBV1-TRBV30 forward primers with a C-beta reverse primer for approximately 11 cycles each. TCRdb itself ran the multiplex PCR reads through MiXCR, one entry per CDR3 protein. The data hold around 25,000 distinct CDR3 sequences, with around 79% observed a single time. Between roughly 20 and 30 mg of unsorted bulk tissue served as the source from which RNA and DNA were co-extracted. The sample taken for sequencing was liver tumor tissue from sampling region 3. As to subset: tumor region T3, left-lateral pole. These receptors were taken from a man aged 35-49 years with primary liver carcinoma and hepatitis B virus infection.

On this clonotype: A junction end diverges from the germline sequence, so it may reflect a read error. The chain is built from TRBV2 and TRBJ2-7, with D perhaps matching TRBD1 (6 bases). The CDR3 covers 15 residues. The germline CDR1 and CDR2 sequences are SNHLY and FYNNEI. Here the CDR3 reads CDSSENRAASYVQHF. CDR3 sequence (DNA): TGTGACAGCAGTGAGAACAGGGCGGCCTCCTACGTGCAGCACTTC.

For this clonotype: An end of the junction does not agree with germline; a read error may underlie this. The V gene is TRBV6-1, the J gene TRBJ2-2; D perhaps matches TRBD2 (5 bases). Germline CDR1 MNHNS, CDR2 SASEGT. This CDR3 spans 15 amino acids. CDR3 region: CANSEESGNTGELFF. The CDR3 region has the DNA TGTGCCAACAGTGAAGAGTCGGGAAACACCGGGGAACTGTTTTTT.

Worth noting for this clonotype: The junction shows a germline mismatch at one end, possibly a read error. The genes are TRBV11-2 and TRBJ2-1; the D is unclear. The CDR3 runs to 14 residues. Germline assignment: CDR1 SGHAT and CDR2 FQNNGV. CDR3 nucleotides: TGCGCCAGCAGCTTATACCGGCTAGATAGTGAGCAGCTCTTC. Translation gives CASSLYRLDSEQLF.

Comments on this clonotype: At one end, the junction sequence differs from germline, possibly due to a read error. The chain carries TRBV29-1 and TRBJ2-1; unclear D gene. Germline assignment: CDR1 SQVTM and CDR2 ANQGSEA. CDR3 length: 10 residues. The CDR3 sequence is CSVYRSEQCF. The CDR3 nucleotides read TGCAGCGTTTACCGCAGTGAGCAGTGCTTC.

A word on this clonotype: One end of the junction varies from germline; a read error may be responsible. The chain combines TRBV5-5 with TRBJ2-3, with unresolved D. The CDR3 totals 15 residues. CDR1 and CDR2 (germline): SGHKS, YYEKEE (reference sequence). In DNA, the CDR3 is TGTGCCAGCAGCTCGCATCAGGCGCCCGCAGATACGCAGTATTTC. Protein product: CASSSHQAPADTQYF.

The chain employs TRBV4-1 and TRBJ2-7; D possibly uses TRBD1 or TRBD2 (5 bases each). Germline CDR1 and CDR2: MGHRA and YSYEKL. CDR3 length equals 14 residues. Trimming removed 5 bases from V and 10 bases from J, with 21 bases in between. For the CDR3, the DNA is TGCGCCAGCAGCTCGAGGGACGAGCTCGGCGAACAGTACTTC. Amino acids: CASSSRDELGEQYF.

This clonotype appeared a few times. This rearrangement joins TRBV9 to TRBJ2-5, with 9 bases lining up with TRBD1. In germline, CDR1 is SGDLS, CDR2 YYNGEE. The CDR3 is made up of 16 amino acids. The ends lost 2 bases at V and 0 bases at J; junction bases unmatched: 5. The CDR3 region has the DNA TGTGCCAGCAGCGTCCTAGGACAGGGGTACCAAGAGACCCAGTACTTC. Its protein is CASSVLGQGYQETQYF. The full variable domain, in which reference TRBV9 and TRBJ2-5 provide the parts outside the CDR3, is DSGVTQTPKHLITATGQRVTLRCSPRSGDLSVYWYQQSLDQGLQFLIQYYNGEERAKGNILERFSAQQFPDLHSELNLSSLELGDSALYFCASSVLGQGYQETQYFGPGTRLLVL.

This clonotype was found once. Its ends do not fully match the called genes, so a read error is possible. The J gene is TRBJ2-3, the V gene TRBV10-3, with TRBD2 matching 7 bases. Per germline, CDR1 ENHRY and CDR2 SYGVKD. The CDR3 contains 15 residues. The CDR3 loop is CAISESTSGRDMQYF. Here the CDR3 DNA reads TGTGCCATCAGTGAGTCGACTAGTGGGAGGGATATGCAGTATTTT.

Details on this clonotype: One end of the junction does not line up with germline, which may come from a read error. The genes are TRBV7-9 and TRBJ2-1, with D maybe TRBD1 (6 bases). The germline gives CDR1 SEHNR, CDR2 FQNEAQ (reference sequence). The CDR3 is 17 amino acids. The CDR3 nucleotides are TGTGCCAGCAGCTTACCATATCAGGGGTCTAAAGCAAATGTGCAGTTCTTC. Its translation is CASSLPYQGSKANVQFF.

CDR3 sequence reads: CASCDVGLAGKETQYF. In DNA form, the CDR3 reads TGTGCCAGCTGTGACGTGGGACTAGCGGGCAAGGAGACCCAGTACTTC. The genes are TRBV28 and TRBJ2-5; 12 bases map to TRBD2. CDR3 length: 16 residues. Germline CDR1 MDHEN, CDR2 SYDVKM. Germline trimming cut 8 bases from V and 5 bases from J; bases unmatched to any gene: 12.

With regard to this clonotype: This likely comes from a read error, as the CDR3 has no conserved phenylalanine or tryptophan at its end. J is TRBJ2-1 and V is TRBV9; either TRBD1 or TRBD2 may fit D (5 bases each). The CDR3 runs to 15 residues. Germline V gives CDR1 SGDLS, CDR2 YYNGEE. The V gene lost 0 bases and the J gene lost 2 bases, with 9 bases spanning the gap. The chain's CDR3 is CASSVGDAPYNEQFL. CDR3 sequence (DNA): TGTGCCAGCAGCGTAGGGGACGCCCCCTACAATGAGCAGTTCTTA.

The V gene is TRBV4-1, the J gene TRBJ2-3, with TRBD1 as a possible D gene (6 bases). The germline V gene has CDR1 MGHRA and CDR2 YSYEKL. This CDR3 is built from 14 residues. With 1 base removed from V and 7 bases from J, the gap between germline ends came to 12 bases. CDR3 nucleotide sequence: TGCGCCAGCAGCCAAGTCACTAGGGGGAATACGCAGTATTTT. Protein product: CASSQVTRGNTQYF.

The chain recombines TRBV13 with TRBJ2-5; perhaps TRBD2 as D (6 bases). CDR1 and CDR2 from the germline V gene are PRHDT and FYEKMQ (reference sequence). This CDR3 is 16 amino acids long. Trimming took 7 bases from V and 3 from J, leaving 21 bases between them. The CDR3, as DNA: TGTGCCAGCATTCCTACCCGGAGAGGAGGGGAAGAGACCCAGTACTTC. It is translated as CASIPTRRGGEETQYF. The full variable domain, with the rest looked up from reference TRBV13 and TRBJ2-5, is AAGVIQSPRHLIKEKRETATLKCYPIPRHDTVYWYQQGPGQDPQFLISFYEKMQSDKGSIPDRFSAQQFSDYHSELNMSSLELGDSALYFCASIPTRRGGEETQYFGPGTRLLVL.

On this clonotype itself: One junction end does not reproduce the germline sequence, and a read error may be involved. The chain couples TRBV6-2 or TRBV6-3 to TRBJ1-5; no reliable D call. Germline V gives CDR1 MNHEY, CDR2 SVGEGT. The CDR3 runs 13 residues. The CDR3 bases are TGTGTCAGCAGTTCTCCCTTATATCAGCTCCAGCATTTT. Protein sequence: CVSSSPLYQLQHF.

The chain combines TRBV6-6 with TRBJ2-7; D might be TRBD1 or TRBD2, each matching 5 bases. Per germline, CDR1 MNHNY and CDR2 SVGAGI (reference sequence). CDR3 length equals 14 residues. Trimming stripped 2 bases from V and 10 bases from J, with 18 bases between. The CDR3 nucleotides read TGTGCCAGCAGTTACGGGTCAGATGGTAGGGACCAGTACTTC. Residues: CASSYGSDGRDQYF.

The chain employs TRBV7-9 and TRBJ1-1, with TRBD1 as a possible D gene (5 bases). The CDR3 sequence is 13 residues long. CDR1 SEHNR and CDR2 FQNEAQ come from the germline V gene (reference sequence). Trimming shortened V by 11 bases and J by 7 bases, and 20 bases separated the two germline ends. The DNA of the CDR3 is TGTGCCTGCAACTTAGGGCAGGGAATTGAAGCTTTCTTT. Protein sequence: CACNLGQGIEAFF.

About this clonotype itself: A read error is likely, as this CDR3 ends without the conserved phenylalanine or tryptophan. The chain links TRBV12-3 or TRBV12-4 to TRBJ2-7, with TRBD1 matching over 11 bases. This CDR3 is 15 amino acids long. The CDR3 sequence is CASSIRTGGPYEQYL. Written as DNA, the CDR3 is TGTGCTAGCAGTATCAGGACAGGGGGCCCCTACGAGCAGTACTTA.

About this clonotype itself: A read error may be the cause here, since a much bigger clone is one base away. This chain joins TRBV15 and TRBJ2-7, with 12 bases fitting TRBD2. The CDR3 contains 18 residues. Per germline, CDR1 LNHNV and CDR2 YYDKDF (reference sequence). V dropped 1 base and J dropped 5; count of bases not matched to a gene: 12. CDR3 in DNA: TGTGCCACCAGCAGAGTACCGCTAGCGGGAGGGCCCGAAGACGAGCAGTACTTC. Its protein is CATSRVPLAGGPEDEQYF.